A single sample gave rise to the 27 T cell receptor beta chains below, sequenced in a study of immune cell composition in non-small cell lung cancer. Only in-frame clones appear in the TCRdb table, and some are missing; sequencing was by immunoSEQ multiplex PCR. The profile shows about 14,000 clones, more than 65% of them singletons. Sample: lung tumor tissue. The receptor set was obtained from a human donor with non-small cell lung cancer.

The V call is TRBV6-5, the J call TRBJ1-1, with 8 bases aligning to TRBD1. This CDR3 region has 15 residues. V gave up 4 bases and J gave up 0 bases; unmatched junction bases: 4. The germline gives CDR1 MNHEY, CDR2 SVGAGI. The CDR3 region has the DNA TGTGCCAGCAGTTCAGGGGGCGTGATGAACACTGAAGCTTTCTTT. As protein: CASSSGGVMNTEAFF.

The chain carries TRBV19 and TRBJ2-5; 10 bases map to TRBD2. The J segment lost 2 bases and the V segment lost 7 bases, leaving 16 bases of the junction unmatched. The CDR3 extends over 18 amino acids. Germline CDR1 reads LNHDA; CDR2 reads SQIVND (reference sequence). The CDR3 is CASTPGGSGRPFQETQYF. For the CDR3, the DNA is TGTGCCAGTACCCCAGGCGGTAGCGGGAGGCCTTTTCAAGAGACCCAGTACTTC.

There are a few counts of this clone. The V call is TRBV30, the J call TRBJ2-7, with TRBD1 matching over 10 bases. The CDR3 consists of 16 residues. Germline CDR1 reads GTSNPN; CDR2 reads SVGIG (reference sequence). Trimming at V came to 3 bases and at J to 3 bases, leaving 11 bases not matched to a gene. CDR3 residues: CAWSGTRTGGLYEQYF. CDR3 nucleotide sequence: TGTGCCTGGAGCGGAACCCGGACAGGGGGACTCTACGAGCAGTACTTC.

The rearrangement uses TRBV10-3 and TRBJ1-2; 10 bases align to TRBD1. J lost 8 bases, V lost 6 bases, and 9 bases had no gene match. Germline assignment: CDR1 ENHRY and CDR2 SYGVKD. This CDR3 is built from 14 residues. CDR3 amino acids: CAISSDRGRGGYTF. CDR3 nucleotide sequence: TGTGCCATCAGCAGCGACAGGGGGCGAGGCGGCTACACCTTC.

The chain links TRBV11-2 to TRBJ1-3, with TRBD1 identical over 7 bases. V trimming: 4 bases; J trimming: 2 bases; junction bases outside the gene matches: 11. CDR3 length equals 17 residues. The germline CDR1 and CDR2 sequences are SGHAT and FQNNGV. The CDR3 loop is CASSSRARQGTGNTIYF. DNA of the CDR3: TGTGCCAGCAGCTCCCGGGCCCGACAGGGCACTGGAAACACCATATATTTT. The whole variable domain, filled in from reference TRBV11-2 and TRBJ1-3, reads EAGVAQSPRYKIIEKRQSVAFWCNPISGHATLYWYQQILGQGPKLLIQFQNNGVVDDSQLPKDRFSAERLKGVDSTLKIQPAKLEDSAVYLCASSSRARQGTGNTIYFGEGSWLTVV.

The chain carries TRBV27 and TRBJ2-3; 10 bases line up with TRBD2. The V gene's germline CDR1 is MNHEY and CDR2 SMNVEV (reference sequence). Germline trimming cut 9 bases from V and 4 bases from J; bases unmatched to any gene: 22. The CDR3 is 19 residues long. The CDR3 DNA follows: TGTGCCAGTCGGGGGACCCTTGCCTCCGGGACTAGCGTCGCAGATACGCAGTATTTT. Protein product: CASRGTLASGTSVADTQYF.

This chain uses TRBV21-1 with TRBJ2-1; the table's D gene call, TRBD1, was not cross checked with the DNA. TRBV21-1 is flagged as a pseudogene. This CDR3 is 13 amino acids long. The CDR3 reads CASSKTGSDEQFF. The CDR3 coding sequence is TGTGCCAGCAGCAAGACAGGGAGCGATGAGCAGTTCTTC.

This chain connects TRBV5-6 to TRBJ1-2; 9 nucleotides agree with TRBD1. Germline V gives CDR1 SGHDT, CDR2 YYEEEE. V was pared by 5 bases and J by 8 bases, with 13 bases of the junction left unmatched. The CDR3 length is 15 residues. This CDR3 is CASSWSGTGNLGYTF. Written as DNA, the CDR3 is TGTGCCAGCAGTTGGAGCGGGACAGGGAATTTAGGCTACACCTTC.

The chain links TRBV19 to TRBJ2-7, with TRBD1 as a possible D gene (5 bases). This CDR3 is built from 13 residues. Between the trimmed V and J ends, which lost 1 base and 3 bases, there was a span of 7 bases. The germline V gene has CDR1 LNHDA and CDR2 SQIVND (reference sequence). CDR3 sequence: CASSIGQGYEQYF. The CDR3 DNA reads TGTGCCAGTAGTATAGGCCAGGGCTACGAGCAGTACTTC.

J is TRBJ1-4 and V is TRBV30, with D perhaps TRBD1 (5 bases). CDR1 and CDR2 from the germline V gene are GTSNPN and SVGIG (reference sequence). The CDR3 consists of 14 residues. V was trimmed by 2 bases and J by 1 base, leaving 8 bases between them. CDR3 region: CAWSRGQTNEKLFF. The CDR3 DNA follows: TGTGCCTGGAGTCGAGGACAAACTAATGAAAAACTGTTTTTT.

Only a few counts were recorded for this clone. The CDR3 DNA reads TGTGCCAGCGGGGACTACCAAGAGACCCAGTACTTC. It codes for CASGDYQETQYF. The gene calls are TRBV27 and TRBJ2-5, with D perhaps TRBD2 (6 bases). The CDR3 has 12 residues. Per the germline V gene, CDR1 is MNHEY and CDR2 is SMNVEV (reference sequence). Trimming took off 8 bases at V and 0 bases at J, with 7 bases between the two ends.

This sequence joins TRBV11-2 and TRBJ2-2; D is tentatively TRBD1 or TRBD2 (5 bases each). CDR1 is SGHAT and CDR2 is FQNNGV in the germline V gene. CDR3 length equals 15 residues. Trimming left V 5 bases short and J 6 bases short, with 16 bases between. The CDR3 reads CASSLTADPAGELFF. In nucleotides, the CDR3 is TGTGCCAGCAGCCTGACAGCGGACCCGGCCGGGGAGCTGTTTTTT.

CDR3 in amino acids: CSGSLGAKNIQYF. DNA of the CDR3: TGCAGCGGGTCCCTCGGCGCCAAAAACATTCAGTACTTC. The chain is built from TRBV29-1 and TRBJ2-4; no firm D call. This CDR3 has 13 residues. Per the germline V gene, CDR1 is SQVTM and CDR2 is ANQGSEA. The V end lost 7 bases, the J end lost 1 base, and 11 bases lay between the germline ends.

The table lists this clone with a count of one. V gene TRBV18 combines with J gene TRBJ1-1; no definite D call. The germline V and J ends were trimmed by 3 bases and 3 bases, with 14 bases remaining between them. Germline V gene lookup returns CDR1 KGHSH and CDR2 LQKENI. This CDR3 comprises 15 residues. This CDR3 reads CASSPIELRDTEAFF. In DNA form, the CDR3 reads TGTGCCAGCTCACCTATCGAGCTGAGGGACACTGAAGCTTTCTTT.

This chain connects TRBV11-2 to TRBJ2-2; possibly TRBD1 for D (5 bases). The CDR3 sequence is 15 residues long. The germline V and J ends were trimmed by 1 base and 6 bases, with 12 bases remaining between them. Germline loops: CDR1 SGHAT, CDR2 FQNNGV. The CDR3 reads CASSLARQTAGELFF. The CDR3 bases are TGTGCCAGCAGCTTAGCTAGACAGACCGCCGGGGAGCTGTTTTTT.

In regard to this clone: Because it lacks the conserved phenylalanine or tryptophan at the end, this CDR3 is likely a read error. The V call is TRBV4-1, the J call TRBJ1-3; 7 bases fit TRBD1. This CDR3 has 17 residues. Germline V gives CDR1 MGHRA, CDR2 YSYEKL. The junction had 9 bases not matched to a gene; V was cut back by 0 bases and J by 4 bases. The CDR3 region has the DNA TGCGCCAGCAGCCAAGAATCGACAGGGAAGTTGGGAAACACCATATATGTT. Protein: CASSQESTGKLGNTIYV.

The chain couples TRBV19 to TRBJ2-6; D gene unclear. Germline CDR1 is LNHDA and CDR2 is SQIVND (reference sequence). The CDR3 has 14 residues. V lost 3 bases to trimming and J lost 0 bases, with 3 bases between them. The CDR3 sequence: CASSIDSGANVLTF. The CDR3 DNA reads TGTGCCAGTAGTATCGACTCTGGGGCCAACGTCCTGACTTTC.

V and J are TRBV7-6 and TRBJ2-5, with D perhaps matching TRBD2 (6 bases). This CDR3 is built from 12 residues. V was clipped by 7 bases and J by 5 bases, with 11 bases between them. Per germline, CDR1 SGHVS and CDR2 FNYEAQ. CDR3 amino acids: CASTKAGETQYF. The CDR3 bases are TGTGCCAGCACCAAGGCGGGGGAGACCCAGTACTTC. The full variable domain, its missing parts supplied by reference TRBV7-6 and TRBJ2-5, is GAGVSQSPRYKVTKRGQDVALRCDPISGHVSLYWYRQALGQGPEFLTYFNYEAQQDKSGLPNDRFSAERPEGSISTLTIQRTEQRDSAMYRCASTKAGETQYFGPGTRLLVL.

This chain connects TRBV11-2 to TRBJ2-2; TRBD1 agrees at 10 bases. The J segment lost 4 bases and the V segment lost 5 bases, leaving 7 bases of the junction unmatched. From germline, CDR1 is SGHAT and CDR2 FQNNGV. This CDR3 contains 16 residues. The CDR3 protein is CASSVGTGVGTGELFF. CDR3 bases: TGTGCCAGCAGCGTCGGGACAGGGGTTGGCACCGGGGAGCTGTTTTTT. Full variable domain (remainder filled in from reference TRBV11-2 and TRBJ2-2): EAGVAQSPRYKIIEKRQSVAFWCNPISGHATLYWYQQILGQGPKLLIQFQNNGVVDDSQLPKDRFSAERLKGVDSTLKIQPAKLEDSAVYLCASSVGTGVGTGELFFGEGSRLTVL.

The chain combines TRBV7-6 with TRBJ2-7; D unresolved. The CDR3 has 13 residues. Germline lookup yields CDR1 SGHVS and CDR2 FNYEAQ. The V gene lost 5 bases and the J gene lost 1 base, with 9 bases spanning the gap. For the CDR3, the DNA is TGTGCCAGCAGCGGTGCAGCGTCCTACGAGCAGTACTTC. It specifies CASSGAASYEQYF.

The J gene is TRBJ2-1, the V gene TRBV28; 7 nucleotides agree with TRBD2. CDR1 is MDHEN and CDR2 is SYDVKM in the germline V gene. This CDR3 is built from 15 residues. Trimming removed 4 bases from V and 5 bases from J; junction bases left unmatched: 8. The DNA of the CDR3 is TGTGCCAGCAGTTCCCCCGGGACTATAAACAATGAGCAGTTCTTC. Translation: CASSSPGTINNEQFF.

The CDR3 here is CASSQDLGGGATYSYEQYF. In DNA form, the CDR3 reads TGTGCCAGCAGCCAAGATTTGGGCGGGGGAGCGACTTACTCCTACGAGCAGTACTTC. The chain couples TRBV4-2 to TRBJ2-7, with 7 bases that match TRBD2. Per the germline V gene, CDR1 is LGHNA and CDR2 is YNFKEQ. J was trimmed by 0 bases and V by 0 bases; bases with no gene match: 14. The length of the CDR3 is 19 residues.

This chain uses TRBV5-1 with TRBJ1-3; D is unclear. Looked up from germline, CDR1 is SGHRS and CDR2 is YFSETQ. CDR3 length: 12 amino acids. Trimming removed 4 bases from V and 4 bases from J, with 6 bases in between. In nucleotides, the CDR3 is TGCGCCAGCAGCCCGACAGGAAACACCATATATTTT. Its protein is CASSPTGNTIYF.

The CDR3 loop is CASWSGGQPQHF. In DNA form, the CDR3 reads TGTGCCAGTTGGTCAGGCGGGCAGCCCCAGCATTTT. The rearrangement joins TRBV19 to TRBJ1-5, with unresolved D. V lost 8 bases, J lost 7 bases, and 12 bases lay in between. This CDR3 is 12 amino acids long. Germline CDR1 LNHDA, CDR2 SQIVND (reference sequence).

The chain uses TRBV7-9 and TRBJ2-3; a possible D gene is TRBD1 (6 bases). CDR1 SEHNR and CDR2 FQNEAQ come from the germline V gene (reference sequence). CDR3 size: 16 residues. The ends were cut back, 7 bases at V and 9 bases at J, with 26 bases in the middle. The CDR3 loop is CASNIITGFEVITQYF. CDR3 nucleotides: TGTGCCAGCAACATTATTACAGGGTTCGAAGTAATCACGCAGTATTTT. Combining the CDR3 with reference TRBV7-9 and TRBJ2-3 gives the whole variable domain DTGVSQNPRHKITKRGQNVTFRCDPISEHNRLYWYRQTLGQGPEFLTYFQNEAQLEKSRLLSDRFSAERPKGSFSTLEIQRTEQGDSAMYLCASNIITGFEVITQYFGPGTRLTVL.

This sequence joins TRBV28 and TRBJ2-7, with 14 nucleotides matching TRBD2. This CDR3 has 14 residues. The germline V gene has CDR1 MDHEN and CDR2 SYDVKM. J gave up 4 bases and V 8 bases, and 4 bases lay outside the gene matches. The chain's CDR3 is CASGTSGSKYEQYF. The DNA of the CDR3 is TGTGCCAGCGGGACTAGCGGGAGTAAGTACGAGCAGTACTTC. Looking up the rest from reference TRBV28 and TRBJ2-7 gives the full variable domain: DVKVTQSSRYLVKRTGEKVFLECVQDMDHENMFWYRQDPGLGLRLIYFSYDVKMKEKGDIPEGYSVSREKKERFSLILESASTNQTSMYLCASGTSGSKYEQYFGPGTRLTVT.

The gene calls are TRBV5-1 and TRBJ2-1, with a tentative D call TRBD2 (5 bases). This CDR3 spans 12 amino acids. Germline V CDR1 and CDR2: SGHRS, YFSETQ. Between the trimmed V and J ends, which lost 4 bases and 7 bases, there was a span of 9 bases. The CDR3 DNA sequence: TGCGCCAGCAGCATCGTAGCGAATGAGCAGTTCTTC. Its translation is CASSIVANEQFF.